The 32 T cell receptor beta chains below all came from one sample that was sequenced in a study of CD8+ T cells in alopecia areata. Treatment defined: oral pan-JAK inhibitor, 5-10 mg twice daily. cDNA prepared by RNA extraction and subsequent reverse transcription served as the template for sequencing. Sequenced by immunoSEQ multiplex PCR; TCRdb stores in-frame clones only, minus some. In the table there are 150,000 to 200,000 clones, just under 65% of which are singletons. Sequencing was performed on CD4+ T cells sorted from blood, taken at approximately week 50, from a patient treated with tofacitinib. Receptors were obtained from a human donor with alopecia areata.

The chain joins TRBV29-1 to TRBJ2-1; 7 nucleotides match TRBD2. In germline, CDR1 is SQVTM, CDR2 ANQGSEA. The length of the CDR3 is 13 residues. V shed 3 bases, J shed 6 bases, and the junction held 5 bases outside the gene matches. The CDR3 loop is CSVETKRGNEQFF. The DNA of the CDR3 is TGCAGCGTTGAGACGAAGCGGGGCAATGAGCAGTTCTTC.

The chain carries TRBV30 and TRBJ1-2; D perhaps matches TRBD1 (6 bases). V was pared by 4 bases and J by 5 bases, with 17 bases between. The germline V gene encodes CDR1 GTSNPN and CDR2 SVGIG (reference sequence). CDR3 length: 14 amino acids. The chain's CDR3 is CAWNGQRKRYGYTF. In DNA form, the CDR3 reads TGTGCCTGGAACGGACAGCGGAAAAGATATGGCTACACCTTC.

This clone was picked up a small number of times. The rearrangement uses TRBV5-1 and TRBJ2-7; 11 bases match TRBD1. The germline V gene has CDR1 SGHRS and CDR2 YFSETQ. Unmatched junction bases numbered 10, after V lost 4 bases and J lost 7 bases. This CDR3 has 15 residues. The CDR3 bases are TGCGCCAGCAGCCCCTTTCCGGGACAGGGGGGGGAGCAGTACTTC. Residues: CASSPFPGQGGEQYF.

This rearrangement joins TRBV29-1 to TRBJ1-1; TRBD1 aligns across 8 bases. The CDR3 has 13 residues. The V gene end was trimmed by 6 bases and the J gene end by 1 base; junction bases not matched to a gene: 4. CDR1 and CDR2 from the germline V gene are SQVTM and ANQGSEA. The CDR3 spells CSVGQASNTEAFF. The CDR3 region has the DNA TGCAGCGTGGGACAGGCTTCGAACACTGAAGCTTTCTTT.

This clone appeared a single time. V usage is TRBV30 and J usage is TRBJ1-6; D call uncertain. The germline V and J ends were trimmed by 1 base and 9 bases, with 10 bases remaining between them. Per germline, CDR1 GTSNPN and CDR2 SVGIG (reference sequence). The CDR3 runs to 13 residues. CDR3 region: CAWSGSDRSPLHF. DNA for the CDR3: TGTGCCTGGAGTGGTTCAGACCGTTCACCCCTCCACTTT.

The chain combines TRBV30 with TRBJ1-2; 8 positions agree with TRBD1. The junction had 10 bases not matched to a gene; V was cut back by 5 bases and J by 14 bases. Germline CDR1 GTSNPN, CDR2 SVGIG (reference sequence). The CDR3 extends over 11 amino acids. The CDR3 region has the DNA TGTGCCTGGGAAACAGGGCAGGGGGCAACCTTC. This gives the protein CAWETGQGATF.

J is TRBJ1-5 and V is TRBV7-8, with 7 positions matching TRBD1. Trimming cost V 5 bases and J 7 bases; bases outside gene matches: 14. The length of the CDR3 is 16 residues. Germline loops: CDR1 SGHVS, CDR2 FQNEAQ. CDR3 sequence (DNA): TGTGCCAGCAGCATCTCGAGGGACAGAGTGGGGCAGCCCCAGCATTTT. It is translated as CASSISRDRVGQPQHF.

The chain recombines TRBV30 with TRBJ2-5; D may be TRBD1 (6 bases). V was pared by 4 bases and J by 0 bases, with 9 bases between. This CDR3 spans 13 amino acids. CDR1 GTSNPN and CDR2 SVGIG come from the germline V gene (reference sequence). This CDR3 reads CAWIGQYQETQYF. The CDR3 DNA reads TGTGCCTGGATAGGACAGTACCAAGAGACCCAGTACTTC.

On this clone: An end of the junction differs from the germline gene, which may be a read error. V is TRBV2 and J is TRBJ2-7; D perhaps matches TRBD1 (6 bases). In germline, CDR1 is SNHLY, CDR2 FYNNEI. CDR3 length: 12 amino acids. The CDR3 loop is CAASQMGAGMNF. CDR3 DNA: TGTGCCGCGTCCCAGATGGGGGCAGGGATGAACTTC.

The rearrangement joins TRBV29-1 to TRBJ2-1, with 12 nucleotides matching TRBD2. After removal of 8 bases from V and 9 bases from J, the junction contained 8 bases not matched to a gene. The CDR3 has 13 amino acids. The germline V gene has CDR1 SQVTM and CDR2 ANQGSEA. CDR3 sequence reads: CSITSGGIGEQFF. As DNA, the CDR3 is TGCAGCATAACTAGCGGGGGGATCGGTGAGCAGTTCTTC.

The chain uses TRBV5-6 and TRBJ1-2; D gene unclear. V was shortened by 4 bases and J by 7 bases, with 17 bases between the two germline ends. The CDR3 is 14 residues long. In germline, CDR1 is SGHDT, CDR2 YYEEEE. The CDR3 sequence is CASSALMGGGGYTF. The CDR3 DNA follows: TGTGCCAGCAGCGCCTTGATGGGTGGAGGTGGCTACACCTTC.

This sequence joins TRBV2 and TRBJ1-6; D might be TRBD1 (6 bases). Germline CDR1 and CDR2: SNHLY and FYNNEI. Trimming took off 5 bases at V and 10 bases at J, with 15 bases between the two ends. The CDR3 runs to 14 residues. The CDR3 nucleotides are TGTGCCAGCAGTCTACAGGGTGTGGGGTCACCCCTCCACTTT. Protein sequence: CASSLQGVGSPLHF. Complete variable domain (other parts from reference TRBV2 and TRBJ1-6): EPEVTQTPSHQVTQMGQEVILRCVPISNHLYFYWYRQILGQKVEFLVSFYNNEISEKSEIFDDQFSVERPDGSNFTLKIRSTKLEDSAMYFCASSLQGVGSPLHFGNGTRLTVT.

V and J are TRBV4-1 and TRBJ1-5; tentatively, D is TRBD1 (6 bases). The CDR3 spans 17 residues. Trimming took off 2 bases at V and 0 bases at J, with 14 bases between the two ends. Looked up from germline, CDR1 is MGHRA and CDR2 is YSYEKL. CDR3: CASSQPTGSFSNQPQHF. Here the CDR3 DNA reads TGCGCCAGCAGCCAACCGACAGGTTCCTTTAGCAATCAGCCCCAGCATTTT.

The table lists this clone with a few counts. The V and J genes are TRBV10-3 and TRBJ2-7; TRBD1 matches 7 bases. V was pared by 10 bases and J by 6 bases, with 9 bases of the junction left unmatched. The CDR3 spans 12 residues. Germline V gives CDR1 ENHRY, CDR2 SYGVKD. The CDR3 reads CATRDSVGEQYF. The CDR3 DNA reads as TGTGCCACACGGGACAGTGTCGGCGAGCAGTACTTC.

The V gene is TRBV7-3, the J gene TRBJ2-2, with 8 bases lining up with TRBD1. After removal of 5 bases from V and 6 bases from J, the junction contained 5 bases not matched to a gene. The CDR3 length is 14 residues. Per the germline V gene, CDR1 is SGHTA and CDR2 is FQGTGA. CDR3 sequence reads: CASSLDRDAGELFF. The CDR3 bases are TGTGCCAGCAGCCTGGACAGGGATGCCGGGGAGCTGTTTTTT.

This clone was observed a handful of times. CDR3 in amino acids: CASSPQGEKLFF. The CDR3 DNA sequence: TGTGCCAGCAGCCCTCAGGGAGAAAAACTGTTTTTT. The chain carries TRBV14 and TRBJ1-4, with a weak D call TRBD1 (5 bases). Trimming took off 4 bases at V and 8 bases at J, with 8 bases between the two ends. The CDR3 extends over 12 amino acids. The germline V gene encodes CDR1 SGHDN and CDR2 FVKESK.

This clone was observed many times. This rearrangement joins TRBV6-5 to TRBJ2-7; D perhaps matches TRBD2 (5 bases). V lost 6 bases and J 6 bases, leaving 9 bases between the germline ends. This CDR3 spans 11 amino acids. Germline-derived CDR1 and CDR2 are MNHEY and SVGAGI. CDR3 nucleotide sequence: TGTGCCAGCAGGTCTGAGGGCGAGCAGTACTTC. Translating gives CASRSEGEQYF.

This chain joins TRBV25-1 and TRBJ1-2; perhaps TRBD1 as D (5 bases). The CDR3 has 12 amino acids. V shed 1 base and J shed 8 bases, with 8 bases lying between them. Germline V CDR1 and CDR2: MGHDK, SYGVNS. The chain's CDR3 is CASSELGQGYTF. In DNA, the CDR3 is TGTGCCAGCAGTGAATTAGGACAAGGCTACACCTTC.

This chain connects TRBV30 to TRBJ1-2; 8 nucleotides line up with TRBD1. Germline-derived CDR1 and CDR2 are GTSNPN and SVGIG (reference sequence). This CDR3 region has 13 residues. Losses at the gene ends were 4 bases for V and 6 bases for J; bases not matched to a gene: 7. CDR3 sequence reads: CAWTLDRENGYTF. The DNA for the CDR3 is TGTGCCTGGACTTTGGACAGGGAAAATGGCTACACCTTC. The variable domain in full, with the rest retrieved from reference TRBV30 and TRBJ1-2, is SQTIHQWPATLVQPVGSPLSLECTVEGTSNPNLYWYRQAAGRGLQLLFYSVGIGQISSEVPQNLSASRPQDRQFILSSKKLLLSDSGFYLCAWTLDRENGYTFGSGTRLTVV.

This clone was observed a few times. The chain links TRBV5-1 to TRBJ2-1; TRBD2 matches 11 bases. Germline V lookup: CDR1 SGHRS, CDR2 YFSETQ. The length of the CDR3 is 17 residues. Trimming at V came to 7 bases and at J to 0 bases, leaving 9 bases not matched to a gene. CDR3 residues: CASQLAGVARSYNEQFF. The CDR3 nucleotides are TGCGCCAGCCAACTAGCGGGGGTAGCCCGCTCCTACAATGAGCAGTTCTTC.

This chain links TRBV29-1 with TRBJ1-2; possible D gene TRBD1, 6 bases. The germline V and J ends were trimmed by 3 bases and 3 bases, with 11 bases remaining between them. Germline values: CDR1 SQVTM, CDR2 ANQGSEA. The CDR3 has 13 residues. Written as DNA, the CDR3 is TGCAGCGTTGAGGGGGCGCGTCACTATGGCTACACCTTC. Residues: CSVEGARHYGYTF.

The V call is TRBV28, the J call TRBJ2-3, with 13 bases fitting TRBD2. The J segment lost 8 bases and the V segment lost 8 bases, leaving 7 bases of the junction unmatched. Per germline, CDR1 MDHEN and CDR2 SYDVKM. The CDR3 totals 14 residues. CDR3 residues: CASLLAGGQGTQYF. The CDR3, as DNA: TGTGCCAGCCTACTAGCGGGGGGGCAAGGTACGCAGTATTTT. The full variable domain, in which reference TRBV28 and TRBJ2-3 provide the parts outside the CDR3, is DVKVTQSSRYLVKRTGEKVFLECVQDMDHENMFWYRQDPGLGLRLIYFSYDVKMKEKGDIPEGYSVSREKKERFSLILESASTNQTSMYLCASLLAGGQGTQYFGPGTRLTVL.

The rearrangement links TRBV25-1 to TRBJ1-6; possibly TRBD1 for D (5 bases). This CDR3 contains 11 residues. V was pared by 1 base and J by 15 bases, with 7 bases between. The V gene's germline CDR1 is MGHDK and CDR2 SYGVNS. The DNA of the CDR3 is TGTGCCAGCAGTGAATCGGGGGTCCTCCACTTT. It yields the protein CASSESGVLHF.

This chain connects TRBV30 to TRBJ1-6, with D possibly matching TRBD1 (5 bases). From germline, CDR1 is GTSNPN and CDR2 SVGIG (reference sequence). The CDR3 is 14 residues long. V was shortened by 0 bases and J by 7 bases, with 10 bases between the two germline ends. DNA for the CDR3: TGTGCCTGGAGTGTACGAGGGGAGAATTCACCCCTCCACTTT. It translates to CAWSVRGENSPLHF.

The chain recombines TRBV30 with TRBJ2-3; D remains unclear. The CDR3 covers 15 residues. Between the trimmed V and J ends, which lost 1 base and 7 bases, there was a span of 18 bases. Germline V gene lookup returns CDR1 GTSNPN and CDR2 SVGIG (reference sequence). The CDR3 is CAWSAMILSTYTQYF. The CDR3 region has the DNA TGTGCCTGGAGTGCGATGATTCTAAGCACCTATACGCAGTATTTT.

This clone came up a few times. The chain links TRBV5-6 to TRBJ2-5, with TRBD2 identical over 10 bases. Germline V CDR1 and CDR2: SGHDT, YYEEEE. The CDR3 extends over 14 amino acids. The J segment lost 4 bases and the V segment lost 3 bases, leaving 3 bases of the junction unmatched. This CDR3 reads CASSSRTSGETQYF. CDR3 coding DNA: TGTGCCAGCAGCTCTAGGACTAGCGGAGAGACCCAGTACTTC.

This clone has more than one count but fewer than ten. The CDR3 region is CASSPNRETQYF. CDR3 sequence (DNA): TGTGCCAGCAGTCCGAACCGCGAGACCCAGTACTTC. The chain carries TRBV9 and TRBJ2-5; D is unclear. The ends were cut back, 5 bases at V and 5 bases at J, with 10 bases in the middle. In germline, CDR1 is SGDLS, CDR2 YYNGEE. CDR3 length equals 12 residues. The whole variable domain, filled in from reference TRBV9 and TRBJ2-5, reads DSGVTQTPKHLITATGQRVTLRCSPRSGDLSVYWYQQSLDQGLQFLIQYYNGEERAKGNILERFSAQQFPDLHSELNLSSLELGDSALYFCASSPNRETQYFGPGTRLLVL.

V gene TRBV14 combines with J gene TRBJ1-1, with 8 bases matching TRBD1. This CDR3 has 14 residues. In germline, CDR1 is SGHDN, CDR2 FVKESK. Trimming removed 1 base from V and 4 bases from J; junction bases left unmatched: 2. The CDR3 sequence: CASSQVDRGTEAFF. The CDR3 region has the DNA TGTGCCAGCAGCCAAGTCGACAGGGGCACTGAAGCTTTCTTT.

With respect to this clone: The same CDR3 is also encoded by other DNA sequences in this sample. V usage is TRBV18 and J usage is TRBJ2-3; no clear D. The V and J ends lost 3 bases and 0 bases respectively, with 4 bases between them. This CDR3 contains 13 residues. From germline, CDR1 is KGHSH and CDR2 LQKENI. CDR3 coding DNA: TGTGCCAGCTCACCCCCTAGCACAGATACGCAGTATTTT. It is translated as CASSPPSTDTQYF.

The chain recombines TRBV5-1 with TRBJ1-4; 8 nucleotides align to TRBD1. CDR1 is SGHRS, CDR2 YFSETQ, per germline. The CDR3 is made up of 14 amino acids. V shed 7 bases and J 6 bases; nucleotides not matched to a gene: 8. This CDR3 reads CASSAGTGDEKLFF. Here the CDR3 DNA reads TGCGCCAGCTCCGCCGGGACAGGTGATGAAAAACTGTTTTTT.

The chain has TRBV27 and TRBJ1-1; D is perhaps TRBD1 (5 bases). Trimming shortened V by 0 bases and J by 7 bases, and 12 bases separated the two germline ends. Germline lookup yields CDR1 MNHEY and CDR2 SMNVEV (reference sequence). This CDR3 has 14 amino acids. CDR3 residues: CASSLSWGYGEAFF. The CDR3 region has the DNA TGTGCCAGCAGTTTATCATGGGGGTACGGTGAAGCTTTCTTT.

The chain couples TRBV29-1 to TRBJ1-2; D might be TRBD1 (6 bases). V was cut by 5 bases and J by 4 bases, with 26 bases left in between. This CDR3 contains 17 residues. Germline V gene sequence: CDR1 SQVTM, CDR2 ANQGSEA. The CDR3 DNA is TGCAGCGTTCGTCGGTTTCGACAGGACCACTTTCCCTATGGCTACACCTTC. Amino acid sequence: CSVRRFRQDHFPYGYTF.